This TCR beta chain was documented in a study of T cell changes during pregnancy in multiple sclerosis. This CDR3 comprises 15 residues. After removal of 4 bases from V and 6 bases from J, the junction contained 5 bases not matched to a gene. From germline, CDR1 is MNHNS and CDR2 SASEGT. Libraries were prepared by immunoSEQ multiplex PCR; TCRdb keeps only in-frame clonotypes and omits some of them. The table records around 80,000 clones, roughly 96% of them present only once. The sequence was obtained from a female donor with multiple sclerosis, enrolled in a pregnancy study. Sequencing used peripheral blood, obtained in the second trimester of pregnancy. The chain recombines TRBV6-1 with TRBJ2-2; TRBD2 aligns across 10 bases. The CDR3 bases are TGTGCCAGCAGTGCGAGCGGGAGGGCCGCCGGGGAGCTGTTTTTT. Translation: CASSASGRAAGELFF.